This TCR beta chain was sequenced in a study of control samples from healthy donors and cancer patients. The CDR3 extends over 15 amino acids. J lost 2 bases, V lost 4 bases, and 5 bases had no gene match. The germline V gene has CDR1 KGHDR and CDR2 SFDVKD. Generated by immunoSEQ multiplex PCR, the TCRdb table keeps only in-frame clones and is missing some. Of around 58,000 clones listed, around 90% are singletons. The origin of this receptor is a man between 50 and 59 years old in good health. The V and J genes are TRBV24-1 and TRBJ2-7; 9 nucleotides match TRBD1. Material for sequencing was blood. DNA of the CDR3: TGTGCCACCAGTGACCCCGGGACAGGGACCTACGAGCAGTACTTC. Amino acid sequence: CATSDPGTGTYEQYF.